This T cell receptor (beta chain) was observed in a study of T cell responses to AZD1222 COVID-19 vaccine. General study results and limits: In the spike-specific TCR repertoire, nearly half reportedly target unmutated variant regions. Clonal diversity may have been underestimated in mostly white British donors.

The germline gives CDR1 SGDLS, CDR2 YYNGEE. This CDR3 has 14 residues. The J segment lost 3 bases and the V segment lost 7 bases, leaving 6 bases of the junction unmatched. Clones were read by immunoSEQ multiplex PCR, and TCRdb kept only the in-frame ones, dropping some. The data contain some 180,000 clones, roughly nine tenths of them singletons. As to this clone: No antigen is known for it.

The sequences come from peripheral blood, collected 28 days after the second AZD1222 dose. The chain couples TRBV9 to TRBJ2-3; 9 bases are shared with TRBD1. The sequence was collected from an adult who received the AZD1222 COVID-19 vaccine. The CDR3 sequence is CASSTGGTTDTQYF. In nucleotides, the CDR3 is TGTGCCAGCTCGACAGGGGGTACGACAGATACGCAGTATTTT.